A single sample gave rise to the 18 T cell receptor beta chains below, sequenced in a study of T cells in Graves' hyperthyroidism and ophthalmopathy. Template material for amplifying TCR beta CDR3 regions consisted of RNA transcripts. An initial round of RT-PCR targeting the TCR CDR3 relied on the HTBI primer set. TCRdb re-called the multiplex PCR reads through MiXCR, storing one row per CDR3 protein. The repertoire includes hundreds of thousands of distinct CDR3 sequences, roughly 46% of them detected once, and roughly 8.2% sits in the top ten. The material sequenced was peripheral blood or thyroid tissue (not recorded which). The receptors come from a woman aged 18 to 35 with Graves' hyperthyroidism.

The chain couples TRBV24-1 to TRBJ1-2; the match to TRBD1 covers 10 bases. V gave up 4 bases and J gave up 5 bases; unmatched junction bases: 12. The germline V gene encodes CDR1 KGHDR and CDR2 SFDVKD. The CDR3 has 17 residues. The CDR3 coding sequence is TGTGCCACCAGTGACACCGGGACAGGGGTCTTCGGTTATGGCTACACCTTC. It yields the protein CATSDTGTGVFGYGYTF.

A note on this clonotype: A read error may explain this, as a much larger clone is one base away. The CDR3 sequence is CASSLGHGYGNTF. The CDR3 DNA is TGTGCCAGCAGCTTAGGCCACGGGTATGGCAACACCTTC. This chain connects TRBV13 to TRBJ1-2; D gene ambiguous. Germline CDR1 reads PRHDT; CDR2 reads FYEKMQ (reference sequence). The CDR3 extends over 13 amino acids.

This clonotype was seen many times. The chain couples TRBV2 to TRBJ2-5; D remains unclear. CDR3 length equals 13 residues. From germline, CDR1 is SNHLY and CDR2 FYNNEI. With 6 bases removed from V and 5 bases from J, the gap between germline ends came to 13 bases. In DNA form, the CDR3 reads TGTGCCAGCAGGCTAGGCCTAAGGGAGACCCAGTACTTC. The encoded protein is CASRLGLRETQYF.

This chain links TRBV7-2 with TRBJ2-5; 8 bases line up with TRBD1. The J segment lost 9 bases and the V segment lost 5 bases, leaving 14 bases of the junction unmatched. The CDR3 covers 15 residues. CDR1 and CDR2 (germline): SGHTA, FQGNSA. The CDR3 DNA sequence: TGTGCCAGCAGCGCAGAAGGACAGGGATGGGAGGCCCAGTACTTC. Its translation: CASSAEGQGWEAQYF.

The chain carries TRBV12-3 or TRBV12-4 and TRBJ1-2; maybe TRBD1 (5 bases). Trimming stripped 3 bases from V and 4 bases from J, with 12 bases between. The CDR3 covers 14 residues. DNA for the CDR3: TGTGCCAGCAGTTTGCCGGGACCGCCCTATGGCTACACCTTC. Its protein product is CASSLPGPPYGYTF.

This chain links TRBV12-3 or TRBV12-4 with TRBJ1-1; 10 positions match TRBD1. After removal of 4 bases from V and 7 bases from J, the junction contained 9 bases not matched to a gene. There are 15 residues in the CDR3. This CDR3 is CASSYVRQGAREAFF. The CDR3 DNA is TGTGCCAGCAGTTACGTGCGACAGGGGGCTCGTGAAGCTTTCTTT.

Points on this clonotype: A much larger clone sits a single nucleotide away, making a read error possible. The chain uses TRBV29-1 and TRBJ1-2; tentatively, D is TRBD1 (5 bases). The CDR3 sequence is 13 residues long. Trimming stripped 7 bases from V and 8 bases from J, with 20 bases between. CDR1 and CDR2 from the germline V gene are SQVTM and ANQGSEA. In nucleotides, the CDR3 is TGCAGCGCTGACAGTACAGAAAATGCGGGCTACACCTTC. This gives the protein CSADSTENAGYTF.

This clonotype was picked up one time. This CDR3 reads CATSSLVLGTYGYTF. The CDR3 bases are TGTGCCACCAGCAGCTTGGTGCTCGGTACCTATGGCTACACCTTC. The chain couples TRBV15 to TRBJ1-2, with D uncertain. Germline CDR1 is LNHNV and CDR2 is YYDKDF (reference sequence). Trimming removed 3 bases from V and 4 bases from J, with 15 bases in between. The CDR3 loop spans 15 amino acids.

The V gene is TRBV15, the J gene TRBJ2-7, with D possibly being TRBD2 (5 bases). With the DNA end fitting TRBJ2-1 better, the J assignment may be wrong. The CDR3 runs 14 residues. Germline-derived CDR1 and CDR2 are LNHNV and YYDKDF (reference sequence). CDR3 protein: CATSRGDKEAEQFF. The CDR3 DNA reads TGTGCCACCAGCAGAGGTGACAAGGAGGCTGAGCAGTTCTTC.

This rearrangement joins TRBV20-1 to TRBJ2-7; perhaps TRBD2 as D (5 bases). The ends were cut back, 5 bases at V and 7 bases at J, with 21 bases in the middle. Per germline, CDR1 DFQATT and CDR2 SNEGSKA (reference sequence). The CDR3 has 14 residues. The CDR3 region is CSAGPGVGNGEQYF. CDR3 sequence (DNA): TGCAGTGCTGGACCCGGGGTAGGGAACGGTGAGCAGTACTTC.

This clonotype was counted many times. The chain couples TRBV25-1 to TRBJ1-3; D is ambiguous. The CDR3 is 14 amino acids. V lost 6 bases and J 3 bases, leaving 12 bases between the germline ends. Germline CDR1 and CDR2: MGHDK and SYGVNS. The CDR3 coding sequence is TGTGCCAGCAGGGGCAAGGACGTTGGAAACACCATATATTTT. Protein product: CASRGKDVGNTIYF.

On this clonotype itself: Germline and junction disagree at one end, which may indicate a read error. The chain recombines TRBV5-4 with TRBJ2-2, with 8 bases aligning to TRBD1. The CDR3 spans 16 residues. Germline assignment: CDR1 SGHNT and CDR2 YYREEE (reference sequence). This chain's CDR3 is CASSQRTGSGTGELFF. In DNA form, the CDR3 reads TGCGCCAGCAGCCAACGGACAGGGTCCGGCACCGGGGAGCTGTTTTTT.

The chain recombines TRBV11-2 with TRBJ2-5; D is uncertain. The CDR3 has 15 residues. Germline loops: CDR1 SGHAT, CDR2 FQNNGV. V lost 2 bases to trimming and J lost 0 bases, with 10 bases between them. The CDR3 coding sequence is TGTGCCAGCAGCTTACTTGGACGGGACCAAGAGACCCAGTACTTC. Translation gives CASSLLGRDQETQYF.

This clonotype was seen a few times. V gene TRBV20-1 combines with J gene TRBJ1-2; D uncertain. This CDR3 contains 14 residues. Trimming shortened V by 5 bases and J by 4 bases, and 17 bases separated the two germline ends. Germline lookup yields CDR1 DFQATT and CDR2 SNEGSKA (reference sequence). The CDR3 nucleotides read TGCAGTGCTCAACCCCAGACGGTTAGCTATGGCTACACCTTC. It is translated as CSAQPQTVSYGYTF.

The CDR3 reads CASSATKDTQYF. The CDR3 coding sequence is TGTGCCAGCAGCGCAACTAAGGATACGCAGTATTTT. This chain connects TRBV7-2 to TRBJ2-3, with unresolved D. The CDR3 loop spans 12 amino acids. Trimming pared 5 bases from V and 6 bases from J, leaving 9 bases between. The V gene's germline CDR1 is SGHTA and CDR2 FQGNSA. The whole variable domain, filled in from reference TRBV7-2 and TRBJ2-3, reads GAGVSQSPSNKVTEKGKDVELRCDPISGHTALYWYRQSLGQGLEFLIYFQGNSAPDKSGLPSDRFSAERTGGSVSTLTIQRTQQEDSAVYLCASSATKDTQYFGPGTRLTVL.

CDR3 residues: CAIKRTSGKGYEQYF. For the CDR3, the DNA is TGTGCCATCAAGAGGACTAGCGGGAAGGGCTACGAGCAGTACTTC. The V call is TRBV10-3, the J call TRBJ2-7; 12 bases are shared with TRBD2. CDR1 and CDR2 from the germline V gene are ENHRY and SYGVKD. The J segment lost 3 bases and the V segment lost 7 bases, leaving 7 bases of the junction unmatched. The CDR3 contains 15 residues.

Notes on this clonotype: The conserved phenylalanine or tryptophan normally closing the CDR3 is absent here, so this likely arose from a read error. V usage is TRBV15 and J usage is TRBJ2-7; no firm D call. The CDR3 spans 14 residues. Trimming removed 3 bases from V and 0 bases from J, with 9 bases in between. CDR1 and CDR2 (germline): LNHNV, YYDKDF (reference sequence). The CDR3 region is CATSSDPSSYEQYL. The CDR3 DNA sequence: TGTGCCACCAGCAGTGACCCCTCCTCCTACGAGCAGTACCTC.

The rearrangement joins TRBV5-1 to TRBJ1-2; TRBD1 might be the D (5 bases). The V end lost 3 bases, the J end lost 0 bases, and 9 bases lay between the germline ends. This CDR3 contains 14 residues. Germline CDR1 is SGHRS and CDR2 is YFSETQ. CDR3 bases: TGCGCCAGCAGCTGGGCGACAGCTAACTATGGCTACACCTTC. Residues: CASSWATANYGYTF. Full variable domain (outside the CDR3, taken from reference TRBV5-1 and TRBJ1-2): KAGVTQTPRYLIKTRGQQVTLSCSPISGHRSVSWYQQTPGQGLQFLFEYFSETQRNKGNFPGRFSGRQFSNSRSEMNVSTLELGDSALYLCASSWATANYGYTFGSGTRLTVV.